This entry describes one TCR beta chain. No antigen is known for it. This sample was taken from a study of T cells in Graves' hyperthyroidism and ophthalmopathy. Overall study results and limits: Blood also carried most thyroid clonotypes expanded above 0.001.

The CDR3 consists of 13 residues. The germline gives CDR1 DFQATT, CDR2 SNEGSKA (reference sequence). The V segment lost 7 bases and the J segment 3 bases; nucleotides outside the gene matches: 5. TCR beta CDR3 regions were amplified from RNA. TCR CDR3 underwent first-round RT-PCR with the HTBI primer set. A single record per CDR3 protein comes from TCRdb applying MiXCR to the multiplex PCR reads. The sample yields 500,000 to 800,000 distinct CDR3 sequences, 45% seen once. J is TRBJ1-1 and V is TRBV20-1; TRBD1 matches 10 bases. The sequence came from an adult man with Graves' disease, either hyperthyroidism or ophthalmopathy (not recorded which). The source material was peripheral blood or thyroid tissue (not recorded which). CDR3 DNA: TGCAGTGTAGCTGGGACAGGGGACACTGAAGCTTTCTTT. Translated: CSVAGTGDTEAFF.